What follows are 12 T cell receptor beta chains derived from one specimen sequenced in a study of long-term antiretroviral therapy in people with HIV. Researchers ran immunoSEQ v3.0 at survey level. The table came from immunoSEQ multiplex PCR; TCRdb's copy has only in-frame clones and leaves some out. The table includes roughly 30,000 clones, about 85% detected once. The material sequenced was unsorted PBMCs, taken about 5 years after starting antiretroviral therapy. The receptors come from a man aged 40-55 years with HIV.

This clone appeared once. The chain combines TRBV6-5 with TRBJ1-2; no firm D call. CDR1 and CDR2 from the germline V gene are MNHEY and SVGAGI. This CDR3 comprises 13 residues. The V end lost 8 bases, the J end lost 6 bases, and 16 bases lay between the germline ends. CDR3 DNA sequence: TGTGCCAGCCAACCGGCGGCGGGCCATGGCTACACCTTC. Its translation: CASQPAAGHGYTF.

CDR3 amino acids: CASSPRTSGWSEGETQYF. CDR3 nucleotides: TGTGCCAGCTCACCAAGAACTAGCGGGTGGTCGGAGGGAGAGACCCAGTACTTC. The V gene is TRBV18, the J gene TRBJ2-5, with 9 bases aligning to TRBD2. The CDR3 consists of 18 residues. Germline V lookup: CDR1 KGHSH, CDR2 LQKENI. The ends lost 2 bases at V and 4 bases at J; junction bases unmatched: 14.

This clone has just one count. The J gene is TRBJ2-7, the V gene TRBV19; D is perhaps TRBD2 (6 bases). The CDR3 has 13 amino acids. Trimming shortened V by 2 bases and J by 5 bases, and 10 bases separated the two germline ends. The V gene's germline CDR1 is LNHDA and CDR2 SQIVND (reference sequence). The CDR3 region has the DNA TGTGCCAGTAGTATACAGGGCGGGAACGAGCAGTACTTC. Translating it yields CASSIQGGNEQYF.

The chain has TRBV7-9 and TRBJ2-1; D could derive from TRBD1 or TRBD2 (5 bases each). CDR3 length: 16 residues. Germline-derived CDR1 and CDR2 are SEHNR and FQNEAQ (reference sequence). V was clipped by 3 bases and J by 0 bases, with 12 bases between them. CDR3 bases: TGTGCCAGCAGCTTCCTACAGGCGGGCTCCTACAATGAGCAGTTCTTC. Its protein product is CASSFLQAGSYNEQFF.

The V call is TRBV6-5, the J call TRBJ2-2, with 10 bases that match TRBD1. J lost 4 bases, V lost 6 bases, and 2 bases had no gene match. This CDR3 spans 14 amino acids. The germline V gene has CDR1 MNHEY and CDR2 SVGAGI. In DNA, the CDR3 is TGTGCCAGCAGGGGGACAGGGGTCACCGGGGAGCTGTTTTTT. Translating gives CASRGTGVTGELFF.

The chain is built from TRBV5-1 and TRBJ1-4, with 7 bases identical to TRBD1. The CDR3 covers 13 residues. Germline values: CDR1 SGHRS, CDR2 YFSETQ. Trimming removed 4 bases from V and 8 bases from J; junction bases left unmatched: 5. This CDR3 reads CASSAGQTEKLFF. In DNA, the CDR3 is TGCGCCAGCAGCGCGGGACAGACAGAAAAACTGTTTTTT.

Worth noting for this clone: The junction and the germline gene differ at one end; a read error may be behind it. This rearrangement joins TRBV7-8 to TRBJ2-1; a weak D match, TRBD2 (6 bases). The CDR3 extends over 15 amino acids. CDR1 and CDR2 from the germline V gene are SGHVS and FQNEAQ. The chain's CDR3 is CASSLATLTYNEQFF. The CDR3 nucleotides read TGTGCCAGCAGCCTAGCGACCCTAACCTACAATGAGCAGTTCTTC. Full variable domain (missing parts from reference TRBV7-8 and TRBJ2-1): GAGVSQSPRYKVAKRGQDVALRCDPISGHVSLFWYQQALGQGPEFLTYFQNEAQLDKSGLPSDRFFAERPEGSVSTLKIQRTQQEDSAVYLCASSLATLTYNEQFFGPGTRLTVL.

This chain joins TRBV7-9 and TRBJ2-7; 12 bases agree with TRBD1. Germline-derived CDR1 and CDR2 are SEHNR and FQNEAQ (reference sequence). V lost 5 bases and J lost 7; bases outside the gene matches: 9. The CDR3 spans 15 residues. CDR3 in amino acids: CASSPWGQGAWEQYF. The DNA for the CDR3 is TGTGCCAGCAGCCCGTGGGGACAGGGGGCGTGGGAGCAGTACTTC.

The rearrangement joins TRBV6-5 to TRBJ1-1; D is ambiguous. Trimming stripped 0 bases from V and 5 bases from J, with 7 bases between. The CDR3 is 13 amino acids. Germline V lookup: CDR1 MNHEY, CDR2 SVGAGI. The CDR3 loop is CASSYSRGTEAFF. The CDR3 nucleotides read TGTGCCAGCAGTTACTCGAGAGGAACTGAAGCTTTCTTT.

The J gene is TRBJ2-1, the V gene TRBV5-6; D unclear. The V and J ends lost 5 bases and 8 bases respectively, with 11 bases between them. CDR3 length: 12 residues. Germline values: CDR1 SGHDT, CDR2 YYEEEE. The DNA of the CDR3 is TGTGCCAGCAGATCTCGCCGGGATGAGCAGTTCTTC. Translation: CASRSRRDEQFF.

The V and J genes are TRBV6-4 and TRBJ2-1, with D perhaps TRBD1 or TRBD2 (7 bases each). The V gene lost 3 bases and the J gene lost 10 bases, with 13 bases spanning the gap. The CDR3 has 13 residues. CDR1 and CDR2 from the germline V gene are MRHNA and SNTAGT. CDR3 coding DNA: TGTGCCAGCAGTGAGCAGGGGGGGCTGGAGCAGTTCTTC. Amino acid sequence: CASSEQGGLEQFF.

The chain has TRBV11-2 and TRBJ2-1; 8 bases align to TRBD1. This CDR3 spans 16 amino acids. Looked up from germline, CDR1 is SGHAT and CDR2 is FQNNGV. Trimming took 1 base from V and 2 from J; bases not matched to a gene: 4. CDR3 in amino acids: CASSLARGHPYNEQFF. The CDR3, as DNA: TGTGCCAGCAGCTTAGCCAGGGGGCACCCCTACAATGAGCAGTTCTTC.